This T cell receptor (beta chain) was profiled in a study of T cell repertoires in ileal Crohn's disease. As for this clone: What it binds is not known.

Germline CDR1 reads SGHAT; CDR2 reads FQNNGV. This CDR3 comprises 14 residues. Trimming took off 5 bases at V and 4 bases at J, with 14 bases between the two ends. Using immunoSEQ multiplex PCR, the repertoire was profiled, and TCRdb retains in-frame clones only, with some absent. Of 9,500 to 10,000 clones listed, around 80% are singletons. Regarding the study as a whole: Sorted CD8 T cells held more high-frequency clones than CD4.

The TCR originated in an adult with Crohn's disease. The gene calls are TRBV11-2 and TRBJ1-1; maybe TRBD1 (6 bases). The sequencing input was ileal tissue. The CDR3 DNA reads TGTGCCAGCAGCCCTACGAGGGGGGGCACTGAAGCTTTCTTT. Translating it yields CASSPTRGGTEAFF.